This TCR beta chain was identified during a study of T cell repertoires in cytomegalovirus infection. In germline, CDR1 is MDHEN, CDR2 SYDVKM. Deletions cut 2 bases from V and 0 bases from J, with 13 bases between. This CDR3 comprises 17 residues. Using its own MiXCR run on the reads, TCRdb lists one record per CDR3 protein. Of 700,000 to 850,000 distinct CDR3 sequences in the sample, 30% to 35% were seen once. This clonotype has just a few counts. No antigen is known for it. Sequenced here: cultured CD8+ T cells from PBMCs, sampled from culture after CMV antigen stimulation. This clonotype was sampled from a human donor in good health (CMV status not recorded). Some clones in this sample may be carry-over from other donors' samples. The chain has TRBV28 and TRBJ2-2; D gene ambiguous. The CDR3 loop reads CASSLTATETNTGELFF. CDR3 nucleotides: TGTGCCAGCAGTTTAACTGCAACCGAGACGAACACCGGGGAGCTGTTTTTT.